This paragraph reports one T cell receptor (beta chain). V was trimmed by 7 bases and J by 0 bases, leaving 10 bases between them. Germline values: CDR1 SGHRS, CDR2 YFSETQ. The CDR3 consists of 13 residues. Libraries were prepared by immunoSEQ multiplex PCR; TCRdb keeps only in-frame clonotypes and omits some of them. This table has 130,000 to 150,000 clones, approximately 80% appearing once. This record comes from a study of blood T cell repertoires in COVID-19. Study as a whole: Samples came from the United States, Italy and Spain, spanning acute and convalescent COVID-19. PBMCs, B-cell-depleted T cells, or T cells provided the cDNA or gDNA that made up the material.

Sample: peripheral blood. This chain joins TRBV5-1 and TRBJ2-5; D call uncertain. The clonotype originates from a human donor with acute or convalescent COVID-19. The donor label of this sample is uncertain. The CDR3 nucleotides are TGCGCCAGCGCAAAAGAGAACCAAGAGACCCAGTACTTC. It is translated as CASAKENQETQYF.